This T cell receptor (beta chain) derives from a study of T cell responses to AZD1222 COVID-19 vaccine. Profiled with immunoSEQ multiplex PCR; TCRdb holds only in-frame clones, not every one. The table has about 84,000 clones, approximately 88% seen once. This CDR3 has 14 amino acids. Trimming pared 0 bases from V and 5 bases from J, leaving 9 bases between. Germline V lookup: CDR1 MGHDK, CDR2 SYGVNS. Doses given second, at about 4 or about 12 weeks, were pooled. V gene TRBV25-1 combines with J gene TRBJ2-3; possible D gene TRBD1, 6 bases. The sample in question was peripheral blood, obtained 28 days after the second AZD1222 dose. The receptor's source is an adult who received the AZD1222 COVID-19 vaccine. CDR3 sequence reads: CASSEYRGQDTQYF. CDR3 DNA: TGTGCCAGCAGTGAATATCGGGGACAAGATACGCAGTATTTT.